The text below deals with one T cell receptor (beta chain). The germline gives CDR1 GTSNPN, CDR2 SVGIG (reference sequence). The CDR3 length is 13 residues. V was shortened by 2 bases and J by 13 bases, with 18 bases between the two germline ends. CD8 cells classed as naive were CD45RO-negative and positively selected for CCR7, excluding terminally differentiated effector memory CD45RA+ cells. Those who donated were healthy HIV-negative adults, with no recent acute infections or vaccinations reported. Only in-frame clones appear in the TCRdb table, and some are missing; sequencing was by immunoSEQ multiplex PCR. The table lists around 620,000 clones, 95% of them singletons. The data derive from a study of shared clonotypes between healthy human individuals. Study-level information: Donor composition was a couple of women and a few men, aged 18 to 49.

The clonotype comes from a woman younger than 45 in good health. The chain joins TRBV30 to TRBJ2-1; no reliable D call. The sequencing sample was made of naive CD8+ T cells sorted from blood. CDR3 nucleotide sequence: TGTGCCTGGAGTTTTACTTCAGCCAACGAACAGTTCTTC. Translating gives CAWSFTSANEQFF.